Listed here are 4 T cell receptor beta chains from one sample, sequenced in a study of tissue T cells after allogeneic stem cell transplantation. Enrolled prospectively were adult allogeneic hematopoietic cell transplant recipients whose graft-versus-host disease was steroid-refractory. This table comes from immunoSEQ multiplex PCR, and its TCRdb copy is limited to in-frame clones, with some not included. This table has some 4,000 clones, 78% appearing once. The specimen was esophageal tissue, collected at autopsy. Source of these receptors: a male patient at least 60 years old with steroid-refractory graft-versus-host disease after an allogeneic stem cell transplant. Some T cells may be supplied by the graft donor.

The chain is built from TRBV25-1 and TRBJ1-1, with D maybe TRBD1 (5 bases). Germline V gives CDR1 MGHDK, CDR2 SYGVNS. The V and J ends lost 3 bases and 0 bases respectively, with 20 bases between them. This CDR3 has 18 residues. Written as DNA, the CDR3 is TGTGCCAGCAGTGAGGGGCTCGTAGCTGGGGCAGTGAACACTGAAGCTTTCTTT. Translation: CASSEGLVAGAVNTEAFF.

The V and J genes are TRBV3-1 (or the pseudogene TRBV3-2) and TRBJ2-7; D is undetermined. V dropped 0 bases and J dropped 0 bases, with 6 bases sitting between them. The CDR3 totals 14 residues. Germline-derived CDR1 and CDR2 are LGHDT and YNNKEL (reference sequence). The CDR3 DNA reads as TGTGCCAGCAGCCAAGAGGTCCTCTCCTACGAGCAGTACTTC. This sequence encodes CASSQEVLSYEQYF.

The CDR3 DNA follows: TGTGCCAGCAGCCGGCAGACTAACTACGAGCAGTACTTC. It yields the protein CASSRQTNYEQYF. The rearrangement uses TRBV5-4 and TRBJ2-7; D might be TRBD2 (5 bases). The length of the CDR3 is 13 residues. V dropped 4 bases and J dropped 3 bases, with 11 bases sitting between them. Per germline, CDR1 SGHNT and CDR2 YYREEE (reference sequence).

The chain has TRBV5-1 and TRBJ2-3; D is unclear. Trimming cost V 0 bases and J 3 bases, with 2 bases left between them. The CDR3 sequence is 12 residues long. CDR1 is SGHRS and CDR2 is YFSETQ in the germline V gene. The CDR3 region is CASSLVTDTQYF. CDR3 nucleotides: TGCGCCAGCAGCTTGGTTACAGATACGCAGTATTTT.